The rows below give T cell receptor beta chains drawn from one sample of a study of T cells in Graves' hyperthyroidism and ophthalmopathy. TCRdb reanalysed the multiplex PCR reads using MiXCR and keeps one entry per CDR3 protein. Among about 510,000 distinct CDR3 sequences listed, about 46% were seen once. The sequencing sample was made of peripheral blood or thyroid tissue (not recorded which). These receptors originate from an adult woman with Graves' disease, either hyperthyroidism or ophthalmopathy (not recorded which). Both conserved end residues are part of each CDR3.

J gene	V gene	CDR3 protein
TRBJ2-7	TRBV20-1	CSARPFVGRDEQYF
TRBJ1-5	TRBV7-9	CASSHRDREWQPQHF
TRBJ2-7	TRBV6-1	CASSEGTGDPFYEQYF
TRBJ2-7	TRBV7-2	CASSLVMGSSYEQYF
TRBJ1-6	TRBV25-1	CASSAGPGSPLHF
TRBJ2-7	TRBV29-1	CSVPGQLPYEQYF
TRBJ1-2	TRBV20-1	CSARELRGSAF
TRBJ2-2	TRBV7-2	CASSLGQGVPGELFF
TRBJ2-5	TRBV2	CASSDPPKGTQYF
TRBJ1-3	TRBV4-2	CASSQDPLGVTGNTIYF
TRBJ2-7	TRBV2	CASSDGRGPYEQYF
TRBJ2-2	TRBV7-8	CASSSRLGELFF
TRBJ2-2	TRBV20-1	CSASRQENTGELFF
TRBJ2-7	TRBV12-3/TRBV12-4	CASSPSFGSYEQYF
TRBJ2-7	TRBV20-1	CSAGPSGRPYEQYF
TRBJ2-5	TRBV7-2	CASRGGTGGQETQYF
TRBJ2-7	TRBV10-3	CAIWDRGMWEQYF
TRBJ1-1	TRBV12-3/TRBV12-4	CASSWGTNTEAFF
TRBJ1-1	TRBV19	CASSPPLDPGTEAFF
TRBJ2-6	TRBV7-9	CANSFAVYGANVLTF
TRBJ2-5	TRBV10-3	CAISPAGLAGEGTQYF
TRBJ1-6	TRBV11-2	CASSLITGGSPLHF
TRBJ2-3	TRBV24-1	CATILLGLSPDTQYF
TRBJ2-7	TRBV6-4	CATWDRGRRLTYEQYF
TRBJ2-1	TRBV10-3	CAISESRSDNEQFF
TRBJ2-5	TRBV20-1	CSARATSGRAQETQYF
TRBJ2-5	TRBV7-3	CASSLAHRGQETQYF
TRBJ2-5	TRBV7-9	CASSPPPRDGEETQYF
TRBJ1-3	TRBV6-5	CASSLREGGETIYF
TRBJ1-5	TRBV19	CASTYGDFFSNQPQHF
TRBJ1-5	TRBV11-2	CASSSKGSFYQPQHF
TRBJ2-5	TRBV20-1	CSARETGQETQYF
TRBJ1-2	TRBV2	CASLGTASNYGYTF
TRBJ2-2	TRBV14	CASSHGLTGELFF
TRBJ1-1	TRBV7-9	CASSLVDRGSFF
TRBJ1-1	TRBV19	CASSTGFDRTEAFF
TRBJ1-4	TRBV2	CASSDLSNEKLFF
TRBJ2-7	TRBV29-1	CSVENKSVRTLTYEQYF
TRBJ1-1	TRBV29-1	CSVDRAGGTEAFF
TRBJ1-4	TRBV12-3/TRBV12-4	CASSMTGEKLFF
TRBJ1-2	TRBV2	CASSEIVLSSLYGYTF
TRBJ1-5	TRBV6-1	CASSVEMGGNQPQHF
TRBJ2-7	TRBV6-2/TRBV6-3	CASIPSPQFYVQQYF
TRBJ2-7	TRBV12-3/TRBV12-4	CASSHRGRTEEQYF
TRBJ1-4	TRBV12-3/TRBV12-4	CASSPHRRWTNEKLFF
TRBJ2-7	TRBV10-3	CAISDGQGGKYEQYF
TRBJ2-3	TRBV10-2	CASSEPTRHTDTQYF
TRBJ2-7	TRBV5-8	CASSLTHGSPFDF
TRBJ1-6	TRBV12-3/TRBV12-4	CASSLKLPNSPLHF
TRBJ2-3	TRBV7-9	CASSLVPEDTQYF
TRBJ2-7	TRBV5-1	CASSPSRTSYEQYF
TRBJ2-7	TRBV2	CASRTLGTSGRLPQYF
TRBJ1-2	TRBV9	CARAGADYGYTF
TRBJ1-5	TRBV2	CASSGESNQPQHF
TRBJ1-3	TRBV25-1	CASSDPSTGGNTIYF
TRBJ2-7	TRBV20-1	CSARDWLAGGRSSYEQYF
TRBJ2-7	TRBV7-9	CASSSDWYEQYF
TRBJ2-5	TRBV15	CATSTAQETQYF
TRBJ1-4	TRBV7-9	CASSQRDREGKKLFF